The clone carrying this T cell receptor beta chain was seen only a few times. Its antigen is currently unknown. The V gene's germline CDR1 is DFQATT and CDR2 SNEGSKA (reference sequence). The CDR3 spans 14 residues. Trimming shortened V by 1 base and J by 11 bases, and 18 bases separated the two germline ends. This specimen comes from a study of Graves' ophthalmopathy and Graves' hyperthyroidism. Broader study findings: Blood also harbored most expanded thyroid clonotypes above 0.001 frequency.

Amplification of the TCR beta CDR3 regions used RNA transcripts (as template). HTBI-primed first-round RT-PCR preceded second-round multiplex PCR. TCRdb ran MiXCR on the multiplex PCR reads and lists one entry per CDR3 protein. The repertoire holds about 640,000 distinct CDR3 sequences, with 35% to 50% as singletons. Source material: peripheral blood. This TCR derives from an adult man with Graves' ophthalmopathy. The chain has TRBV20-1 and TRBJ1-5; D uncertain. CDR3 residues: CSARARSIQETQHF. CDR3 sequence (DNA): TGCAGTGCTAGAGCGAGGTCTATACAAGAGACCCAGCATTTT.